Described below is a single T cell receptor beta chain sequence and its context. Looked up from germline, CDR1 is LNHDA and CDR2 is SQIVND (reference sequence). The CDR3 extends over 13 amino acids. Trimming shortened V by 5 bases and J by 6 bases, and 12 bases separated the two germline ends. Sequenced by immunoSEQ multiplex PCR; TCRdb stores in-frame clones only, minus some. The data contain 100,000 to 150,000 clones, more than 75% of them singletons. These data are taken from a study of control samples from healthy donors and cancer patients. This receptor was obtained from a man in his 60s in good health. The chain carries TRBV19 and TRBJ2-3, with D possibly being TRBD1 or TRBD2 (5 bases each). Sequencing was done on a sample of blood. The CDR3: CASSPGPGDTQYF. The CDR3 DNA follows: TGTGCCAGTAGTCCGGGACCCGGGGATACGCAGTATTTT.